This TCR beta chain is drawn from a study of CD8+CD57+ T cells in acquired aplastic anemia. Study-level information: The study obtained an average of around 3.1 ug of DNA from sorted CD4+ and CD8+ cells.

The CDR3 covers 14 residues. CDR1 and CDR2 from the germline V gene are SGHTA and FQGTGA. Comment on this clonotype: The junction departs from germline at one end; a sequencing error may be responsible.

For sequencing, patients were chosen who had shown expansion of CD8+CD57+ cells by flow cytometry. Each patient carried a diagnosis of severe acquired aplastic anemia. The template for TCR beta VDJ and CDR3 sequence profiling was genomic DNA. Using its own MiXCR run on the reads, TCRdb lists one record per CDR3 protein. The profile shows approximately 250,000 distinct CDR3 sequences, roughly 82% of them singletons. The genes are TRBV7-3 and TRBJ2-3; 9 positions match TRBD2. The receptor comes from a human donor with aplastic anemia. The sequencing sample was made of sorted CD4+, CD8+, or CD8+CD57+ T cells (not recorded which) from PBMCs. CDR3 residues: CASSLAKRGDSNEF. The CDR3 DNA reads TGTGCCAGCAGCTTAGCGAAGCGGGGGGACTCCAATGAGTTT.